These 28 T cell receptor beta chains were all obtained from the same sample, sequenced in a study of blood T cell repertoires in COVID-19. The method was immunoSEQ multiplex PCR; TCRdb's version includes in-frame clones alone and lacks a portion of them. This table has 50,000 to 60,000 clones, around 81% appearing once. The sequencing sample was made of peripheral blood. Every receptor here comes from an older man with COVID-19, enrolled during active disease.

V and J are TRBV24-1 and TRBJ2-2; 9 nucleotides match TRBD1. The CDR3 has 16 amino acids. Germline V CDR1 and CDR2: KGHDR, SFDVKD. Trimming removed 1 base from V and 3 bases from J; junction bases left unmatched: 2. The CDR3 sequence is CATSDLRQGDTGELFF. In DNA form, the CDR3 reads TGTGCCACCAGTGATTTAAGACAGGGGGACACCGGGGAGCTGTTTTTT.

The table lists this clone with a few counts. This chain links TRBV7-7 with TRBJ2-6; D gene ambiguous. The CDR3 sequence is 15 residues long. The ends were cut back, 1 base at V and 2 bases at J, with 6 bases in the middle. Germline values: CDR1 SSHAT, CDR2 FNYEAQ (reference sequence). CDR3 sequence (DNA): TGTGCCAGCAGCTTAGGTACAACTGGGGCCAACGTCCTGACTTTC. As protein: CASSLGTTGANVLTF.

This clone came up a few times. CDR3 nucleotide sequence: TGTGCCAGCAGCCGGGAGACAGGGGCCACGGGCACTGAAGCTTTCTTT. Its protein is CASSRETGATGTEAFF. This chain joins TRBV3-1 (or the pseudogene TRBV3-2) and TRBJ1-1; 8 bases map to TRBD1. This CDR3 contains 16 residues. Germline assignment: CDR1 LGHDT and CDR2 YNNKEL (reference sequence). Trimming at V came to 4 bases and at J to 4 bases, leaving 11 bases not matched to a gene.

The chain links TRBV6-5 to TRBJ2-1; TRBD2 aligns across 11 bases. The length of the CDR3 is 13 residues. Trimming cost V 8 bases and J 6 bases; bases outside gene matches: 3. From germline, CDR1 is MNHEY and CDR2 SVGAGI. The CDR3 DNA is TGTGCCAGCCGCCTAGCGGGAGGCAATGAGCAGTTCTTC. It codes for CASRLAGGNEQFF.

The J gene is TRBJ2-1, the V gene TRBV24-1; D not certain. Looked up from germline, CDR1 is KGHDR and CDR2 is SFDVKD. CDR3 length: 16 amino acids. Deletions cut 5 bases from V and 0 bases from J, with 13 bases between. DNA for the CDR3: TGTGCCACCAGTGCCCCCATTAGTAGCTCCTACAATGAGCAGTTCTTC. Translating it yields CATSAPISSSYNEQFF.

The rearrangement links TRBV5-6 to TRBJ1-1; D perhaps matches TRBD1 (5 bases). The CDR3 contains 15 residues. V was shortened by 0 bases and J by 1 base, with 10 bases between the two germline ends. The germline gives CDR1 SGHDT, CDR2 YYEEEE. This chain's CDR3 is CASSLDPGQNTEAFF. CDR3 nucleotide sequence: TGTGCCAGCAGCTTGGATCCAGGGCAGAACACTGAAGCTTTCTTT.

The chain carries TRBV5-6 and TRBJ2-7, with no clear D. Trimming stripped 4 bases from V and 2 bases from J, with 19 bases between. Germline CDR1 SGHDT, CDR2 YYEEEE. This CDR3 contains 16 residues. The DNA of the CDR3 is TGTGCCAGCAGCCTAAGAGTCCCCCTTGCTACCTACGAGCAGTACTTC. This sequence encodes CASSLRVPLATYEQYF.

CDR3 nucleotide sequence: TGTGCCAGCAGCTTGAGGCTAGCGGGCCCCTACGAGCAGTACGTC. Its protein is CASSLRLAGPYEQYV. The chain combines TRBV7-8 with TRBJ2-7, with 8 bases that match TRBD2. The V segment lost 3 bases and the J segment 2 bases; nucleotides outside the gene matches: 6. From germline, CDR1 is SGHVS and CDR2 FQNEAQ. The CDR3 contains 15 residues.

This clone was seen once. The CDR3 here is CAITGTSSTDTQYF. The CDR3 DNA reads TGTGCCATCACTGGCACCTCTAGCACAGATACGCAGTATTTT. The chain recombines TRBV10-3 with TRBJ2-3; D is undetermined. The V end was cut by 7 bases, the J end by 0 bases, with 11 bases between. The CDR3 loop spans 14 amino acids. CDR1 is ENHRY and CDR2 is SYGVKD in the germline V gene.

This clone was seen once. The CDR3 region has the DNA TGTGCCAGCAGCGTAGCTCTCCTCGCCCGGGACAATGAGCAGTTCTTC. It is translated as CASSVALLARDNEQFF. The rearrangement uses TRBV9 and TRBJ2-1, with D uncertain. CDR1 SGDLS and CDR2 YYNGEE come from the germline V gene. V was pared by 0 bases and J by 5 bases, with 15 bases between. The CDR3 contains 16 residues.

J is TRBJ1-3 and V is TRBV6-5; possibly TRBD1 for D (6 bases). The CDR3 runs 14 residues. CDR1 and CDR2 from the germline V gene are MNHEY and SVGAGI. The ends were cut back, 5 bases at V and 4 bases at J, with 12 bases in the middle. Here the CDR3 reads CASSLRGFGNTIYF. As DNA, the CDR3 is TGTGCCAGCAGTCTCAGGGGTTTCGGAAACACCATATATTTT.

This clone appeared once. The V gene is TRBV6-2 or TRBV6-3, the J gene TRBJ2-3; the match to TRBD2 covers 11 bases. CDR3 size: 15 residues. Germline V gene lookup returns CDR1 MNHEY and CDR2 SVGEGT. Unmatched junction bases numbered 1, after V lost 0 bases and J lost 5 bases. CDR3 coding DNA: TGTGCCAGCAGTTACTCGACTAGCGGGATAGATACGCAGTATTTT. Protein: CASSYSTSGIDTQYF.

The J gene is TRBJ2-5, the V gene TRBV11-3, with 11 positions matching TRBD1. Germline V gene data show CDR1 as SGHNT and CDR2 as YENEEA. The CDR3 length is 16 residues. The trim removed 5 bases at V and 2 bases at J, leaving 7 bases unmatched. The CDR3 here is CASSHGTGGLQETQYF. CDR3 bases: TGTGCCAGCAGCCATGGGACAGGGGGTTTGCAAGAGACCCAGTACTTC.

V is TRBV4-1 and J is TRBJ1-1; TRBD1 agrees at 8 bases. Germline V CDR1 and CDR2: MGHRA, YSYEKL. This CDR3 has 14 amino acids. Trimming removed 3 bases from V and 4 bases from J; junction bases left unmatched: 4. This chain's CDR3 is CASSQPDRATEAFF. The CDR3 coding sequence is TGCGCCAGCAGCCAGCCGGACAGGGCCACTGAAGCTTTCTTT.

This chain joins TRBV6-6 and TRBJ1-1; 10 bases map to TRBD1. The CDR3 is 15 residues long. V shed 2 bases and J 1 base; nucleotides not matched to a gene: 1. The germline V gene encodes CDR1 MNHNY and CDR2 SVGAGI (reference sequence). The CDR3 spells CASSYGTGANTEAFF. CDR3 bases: TGTGCCAGCAGTTACGGGACAGGGGCGAACACTGAAGCTTTCTTT.

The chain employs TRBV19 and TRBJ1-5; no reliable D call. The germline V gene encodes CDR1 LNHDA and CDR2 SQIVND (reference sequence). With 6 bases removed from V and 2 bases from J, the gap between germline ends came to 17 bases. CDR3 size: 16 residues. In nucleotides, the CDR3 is TGTGCCAGTAGCAAGGATGCCCTGGCGGGCAATCAGCCCCAGCATTTT. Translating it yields CASSKDALAGNQPQHF.

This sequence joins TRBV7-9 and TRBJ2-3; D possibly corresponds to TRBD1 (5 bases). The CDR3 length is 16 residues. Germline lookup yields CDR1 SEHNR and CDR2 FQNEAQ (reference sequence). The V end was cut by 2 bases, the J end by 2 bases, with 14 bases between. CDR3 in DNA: TGTGCCAGCAGCTTACAGGGTCACTTAGCCACAGATACGCAGTATTTT. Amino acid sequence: CASSLQGHLATDTQYF.

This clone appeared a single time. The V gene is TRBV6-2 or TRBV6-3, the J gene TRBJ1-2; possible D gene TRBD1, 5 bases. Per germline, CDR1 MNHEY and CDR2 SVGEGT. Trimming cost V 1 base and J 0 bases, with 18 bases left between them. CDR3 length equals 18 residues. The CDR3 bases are TGTGCCAGCAGTTACTTCCCCTCCGATTCGACAGCTAACTATGGCTACACCTTC. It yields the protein CASSYFPSDSTANYGYTF.

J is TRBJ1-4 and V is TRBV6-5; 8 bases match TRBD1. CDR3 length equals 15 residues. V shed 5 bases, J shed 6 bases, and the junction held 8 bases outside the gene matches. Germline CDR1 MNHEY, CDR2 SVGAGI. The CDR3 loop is CASSTRQGIHEKLFF. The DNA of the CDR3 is TGTGCCAGCAGTACCCGACAGGGGATACATGAAAAACTGTTTTTT.

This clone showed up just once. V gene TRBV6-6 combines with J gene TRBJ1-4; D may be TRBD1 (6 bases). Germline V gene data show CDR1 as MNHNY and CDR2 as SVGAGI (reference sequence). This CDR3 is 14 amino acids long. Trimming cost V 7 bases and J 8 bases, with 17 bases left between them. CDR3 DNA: TGTGCCAGCACCTACCGGGACAAGGGCGAAAAACTGTTTTTT. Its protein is CASTYRDKGEKLFF.

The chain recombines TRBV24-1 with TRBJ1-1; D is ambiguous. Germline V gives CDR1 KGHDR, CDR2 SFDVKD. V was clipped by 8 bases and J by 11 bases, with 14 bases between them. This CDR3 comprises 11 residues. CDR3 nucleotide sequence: TGTGCCACCAAACAAGAGGGTACGGCTTTCTTT. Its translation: CATKQEGTAFF.

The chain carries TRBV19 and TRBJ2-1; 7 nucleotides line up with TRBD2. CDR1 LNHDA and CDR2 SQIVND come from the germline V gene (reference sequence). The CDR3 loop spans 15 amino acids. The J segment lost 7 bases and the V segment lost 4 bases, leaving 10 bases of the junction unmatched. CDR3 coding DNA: TGTGCCAGTAGTAGCGGGCGGGAGAGATCGAATGAGCAGTTCTTC. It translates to CASSSGRERSNEQFF.

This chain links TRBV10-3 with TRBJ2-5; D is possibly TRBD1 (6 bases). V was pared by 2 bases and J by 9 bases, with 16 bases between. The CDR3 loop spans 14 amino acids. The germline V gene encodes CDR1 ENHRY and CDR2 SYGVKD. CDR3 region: CAISEAGQLLAQYF. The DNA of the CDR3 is TGTGCCATCAGTGAGGCCGGACAGCTTCTTGCCCAGTACTTC.

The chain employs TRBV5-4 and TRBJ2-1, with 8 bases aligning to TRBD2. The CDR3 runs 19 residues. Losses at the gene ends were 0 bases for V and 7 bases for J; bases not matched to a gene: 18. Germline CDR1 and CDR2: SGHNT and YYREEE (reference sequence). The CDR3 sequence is CASSLAGWRWRGEENEQFF. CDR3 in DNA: TGTGCCAGCAGCTTGGCCGGTTGGAGGTGGCGGGGGGAGGAAAATGAGCAGTTCTTC.

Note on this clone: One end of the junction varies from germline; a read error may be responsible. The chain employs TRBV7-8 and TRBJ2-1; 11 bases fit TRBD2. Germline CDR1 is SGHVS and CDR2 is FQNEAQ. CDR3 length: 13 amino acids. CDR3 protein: CASSVAGGPEQFF. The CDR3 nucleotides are TGTGCCAGCAGCGTAGCGGGGGGGCCTGAGCAGTTCTTC.

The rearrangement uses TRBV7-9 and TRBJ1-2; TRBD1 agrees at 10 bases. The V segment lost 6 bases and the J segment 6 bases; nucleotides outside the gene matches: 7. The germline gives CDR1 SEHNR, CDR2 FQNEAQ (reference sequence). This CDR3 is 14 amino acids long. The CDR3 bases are TGTGCCAGCAGTCTATCCGGGACAGGGGATGGCTACACCTTC. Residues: CASSLSGTGDGYTF. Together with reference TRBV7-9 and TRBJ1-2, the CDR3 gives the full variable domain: DTGVSQNPRHKITKRGQNVTFRCDPISEHNRLYWYRQTLGQGPEFLTYFQNEAQLEKSRLLSDRFSAERPKGSFSTLEIQRTEQGDSAMYLCASSLSGTGDGYTFGSGTRLTVV.

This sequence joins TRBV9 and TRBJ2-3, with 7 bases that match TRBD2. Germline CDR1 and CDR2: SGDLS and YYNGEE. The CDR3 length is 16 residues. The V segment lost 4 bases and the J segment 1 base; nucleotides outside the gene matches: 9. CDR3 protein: CASSPGLAERTDTQYF. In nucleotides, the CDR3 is TGTGCCAGCAGCCCCGGCCTAGCGGAACGCACAGATACGCAGTATTTT.

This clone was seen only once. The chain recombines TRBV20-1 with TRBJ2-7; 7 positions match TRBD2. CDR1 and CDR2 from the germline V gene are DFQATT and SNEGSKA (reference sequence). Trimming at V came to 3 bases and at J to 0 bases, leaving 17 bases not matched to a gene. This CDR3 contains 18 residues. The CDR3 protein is CSASNPLERGQSSYEQYV. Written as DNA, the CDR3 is TGCAGTGCTAGTAATCCGCTCGAGCGGGGTCAGAGCTCCTACGAGCAGTACGTC.